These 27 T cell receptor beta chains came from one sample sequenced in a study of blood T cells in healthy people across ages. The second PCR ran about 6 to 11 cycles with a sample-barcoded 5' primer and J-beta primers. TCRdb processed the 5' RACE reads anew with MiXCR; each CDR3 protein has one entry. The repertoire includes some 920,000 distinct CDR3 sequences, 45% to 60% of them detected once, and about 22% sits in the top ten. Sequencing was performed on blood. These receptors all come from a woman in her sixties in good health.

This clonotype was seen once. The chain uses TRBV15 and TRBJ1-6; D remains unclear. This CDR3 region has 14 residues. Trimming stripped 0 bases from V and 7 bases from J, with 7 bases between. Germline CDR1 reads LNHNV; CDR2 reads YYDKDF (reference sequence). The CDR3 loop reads CATSRDPSNSPLHF. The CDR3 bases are TGTGCCACCAGCAGAGATCCATCGAATTCACCCCTCCACTTT.

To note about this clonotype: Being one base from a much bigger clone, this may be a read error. The DNA of the CDR3 is TGTGCCAGCAGCTTAGGGCGACTTACCGCAGATACGCAGAATTTT. The encoded protein is CASSLGRLTADTQNF. The chain joins TRBV7-2 to TRBJ2-3; D ambiguous. Germline CDR1 reads SGHTA; CDR2 reads FQGNSA. CDR3 length equals 15 residues.

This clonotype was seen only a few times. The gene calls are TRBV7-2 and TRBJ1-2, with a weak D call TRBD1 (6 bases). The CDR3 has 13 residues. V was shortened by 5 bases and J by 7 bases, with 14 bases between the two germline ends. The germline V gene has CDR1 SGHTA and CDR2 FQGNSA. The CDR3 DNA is TGTGCCAGCAGCGAGAACAGGGATGGTGGCTACACCTTC. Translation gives CASSENRDGGYTF.

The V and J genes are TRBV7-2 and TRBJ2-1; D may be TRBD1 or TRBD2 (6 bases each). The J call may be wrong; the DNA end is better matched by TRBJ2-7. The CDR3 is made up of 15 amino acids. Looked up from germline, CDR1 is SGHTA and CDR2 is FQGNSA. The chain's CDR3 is CASSLGGAMIDEQYF. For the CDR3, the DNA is TGTGCCAGCAGCTTAGGGGGGGCGATGATCGATGAGCAGTACTTC.

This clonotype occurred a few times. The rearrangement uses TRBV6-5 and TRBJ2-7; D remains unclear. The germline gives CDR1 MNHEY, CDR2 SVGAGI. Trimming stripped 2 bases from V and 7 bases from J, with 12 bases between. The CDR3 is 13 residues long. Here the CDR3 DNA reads TGTGCCAGCAGTTACCGACTGACTGGGGAGCAGTACTTC. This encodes CASSYRLTGEQYF.

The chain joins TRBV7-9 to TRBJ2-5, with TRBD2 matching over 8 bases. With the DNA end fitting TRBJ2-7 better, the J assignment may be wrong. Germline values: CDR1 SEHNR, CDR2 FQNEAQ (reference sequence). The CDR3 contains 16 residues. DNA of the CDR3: TGTGCCAGCAGCTTAGCGCCTGCGGGAGGAACCTACGAGCAGTACTTC. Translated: CASSLAPAGGTYEQYF.

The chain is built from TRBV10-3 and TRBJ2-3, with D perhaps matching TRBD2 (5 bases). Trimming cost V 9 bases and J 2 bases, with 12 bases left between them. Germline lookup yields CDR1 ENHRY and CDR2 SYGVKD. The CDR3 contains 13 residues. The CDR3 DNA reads TGTGCCATTCATTCCGGGAACACAGATACGCAGTATTTT. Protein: CAIHSGNTDTQYF.

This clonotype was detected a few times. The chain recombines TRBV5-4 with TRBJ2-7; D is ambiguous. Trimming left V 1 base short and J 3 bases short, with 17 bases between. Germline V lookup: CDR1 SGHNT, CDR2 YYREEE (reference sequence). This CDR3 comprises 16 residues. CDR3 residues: CASSLSSPSSDYEQYF. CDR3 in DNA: TGTGCCAGCAGCTTGAGTAGCCCTTCCTCCGACTACGAGCAGTACTTC.

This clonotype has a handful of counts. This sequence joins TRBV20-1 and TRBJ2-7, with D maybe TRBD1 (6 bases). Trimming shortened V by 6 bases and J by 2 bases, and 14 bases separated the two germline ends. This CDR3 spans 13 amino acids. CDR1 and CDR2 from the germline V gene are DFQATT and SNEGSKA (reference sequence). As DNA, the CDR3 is TGCAGTGCCCCTAGACAGGAGACCTACGAGCAGTACTTC. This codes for CSAPRQETYEQYF.

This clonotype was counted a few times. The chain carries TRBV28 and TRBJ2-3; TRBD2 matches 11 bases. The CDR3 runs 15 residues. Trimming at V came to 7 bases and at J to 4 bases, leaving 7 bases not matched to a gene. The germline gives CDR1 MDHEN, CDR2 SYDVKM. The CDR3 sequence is CASITSGSTPDTQYF. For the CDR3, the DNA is TGTGCCAGCATAACTAGCGGGAGTACCCCAGATACGCAGTATTTT.

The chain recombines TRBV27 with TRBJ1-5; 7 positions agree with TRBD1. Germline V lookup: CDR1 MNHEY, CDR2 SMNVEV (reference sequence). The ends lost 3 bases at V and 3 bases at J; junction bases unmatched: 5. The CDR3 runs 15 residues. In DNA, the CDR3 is TGTGCCAGCAGTTTGCGACAGGGAATCAATCAGCCCCAGCATTTT. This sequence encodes CASSLRQGINQPQHF.

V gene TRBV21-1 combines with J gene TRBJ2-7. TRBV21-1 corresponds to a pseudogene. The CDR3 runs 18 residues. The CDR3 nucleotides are TGTGCCAGCAGCAAGCGTCGCGAAGCCCGAGGGGGCTCCTACGAGCAGTACTTC. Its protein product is CASSKRREARGGSYEQYF.

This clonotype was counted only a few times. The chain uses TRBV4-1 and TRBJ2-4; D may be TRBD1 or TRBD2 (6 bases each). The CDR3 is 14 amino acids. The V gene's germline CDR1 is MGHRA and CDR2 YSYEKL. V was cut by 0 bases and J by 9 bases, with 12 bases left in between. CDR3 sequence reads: CASSQERGPVIQYF. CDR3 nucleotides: TGCGCCAGCAGCCAAGAACGGGGGCCAGTCATTCAGTACTTC.

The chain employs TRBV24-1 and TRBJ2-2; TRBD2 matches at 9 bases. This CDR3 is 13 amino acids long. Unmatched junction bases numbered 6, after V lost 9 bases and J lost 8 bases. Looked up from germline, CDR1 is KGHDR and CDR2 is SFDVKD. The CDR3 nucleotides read TGTGCCACCCTAGCGGGATCCTCGGGGGAGCTGTTTTTT. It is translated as CATLAGSSGELFF.

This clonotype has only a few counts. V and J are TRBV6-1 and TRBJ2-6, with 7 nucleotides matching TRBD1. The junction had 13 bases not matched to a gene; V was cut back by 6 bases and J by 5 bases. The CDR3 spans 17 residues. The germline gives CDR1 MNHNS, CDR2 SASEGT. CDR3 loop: CASRDIGGAFRANVLTF. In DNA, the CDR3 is TGTGCCAGCAGAGATATAGGGGGCGCCTTTAGGGCCAACGTCCTGACTTTC.

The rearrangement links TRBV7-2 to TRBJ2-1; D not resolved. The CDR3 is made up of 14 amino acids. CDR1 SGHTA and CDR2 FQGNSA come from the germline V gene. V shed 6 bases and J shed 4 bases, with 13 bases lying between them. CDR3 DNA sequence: TGTGCCAGCAGGGGCCTGCAAGGGTACAATGAGCAGTTCTTC. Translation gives CASRGLQGYNEQFF. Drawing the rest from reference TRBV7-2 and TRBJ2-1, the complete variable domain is GAGVSQSPSNKVTEKGKDVELRCDPISGHTALYWYRQSLGQGLEFLIYFQGNSAPDKSGLPSDRFSAERTGGSVSTLTIQRTQQEDSAVYLCASRGLQGYNEQFFGPGTRLTVL.

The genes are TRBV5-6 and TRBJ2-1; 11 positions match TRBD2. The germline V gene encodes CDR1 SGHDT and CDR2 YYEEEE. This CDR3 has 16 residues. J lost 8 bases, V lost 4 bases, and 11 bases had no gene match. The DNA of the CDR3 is TGTGCCAGCAGCCCTCTACTAGCGGGAGTATATCATGAGCAGTTCTTC. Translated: CASSPLLAGVYHEQFF.

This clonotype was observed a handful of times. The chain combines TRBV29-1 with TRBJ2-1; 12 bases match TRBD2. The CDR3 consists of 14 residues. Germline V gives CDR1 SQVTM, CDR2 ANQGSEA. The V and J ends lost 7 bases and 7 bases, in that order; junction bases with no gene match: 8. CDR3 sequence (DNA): TGCAGCGCCCCACTAGCGGGAGGATATAATGAGCAGTTCTTC. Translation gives CSAPLAGGYNEQFF.

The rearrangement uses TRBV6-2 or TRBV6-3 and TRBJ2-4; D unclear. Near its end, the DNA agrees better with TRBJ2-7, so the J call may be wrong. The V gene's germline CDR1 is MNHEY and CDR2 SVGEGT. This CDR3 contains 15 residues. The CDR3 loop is CASSFEPLTAYEQYF. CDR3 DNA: TGTGCCAGCAGTTTTGAGCCATTAACCGCCTACGAGCAGTACTTC.

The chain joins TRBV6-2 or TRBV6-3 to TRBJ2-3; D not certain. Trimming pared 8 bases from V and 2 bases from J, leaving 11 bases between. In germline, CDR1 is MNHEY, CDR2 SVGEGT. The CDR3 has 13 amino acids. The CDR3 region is CASYRLFTDTQYF. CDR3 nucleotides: TGTGCCAGCTACCGACTCTTCACAGATACGCAGTATTTT.

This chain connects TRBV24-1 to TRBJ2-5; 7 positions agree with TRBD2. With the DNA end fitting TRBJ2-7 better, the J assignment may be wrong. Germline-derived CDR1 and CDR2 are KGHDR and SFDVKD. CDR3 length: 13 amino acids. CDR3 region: CATSARDYREQYF. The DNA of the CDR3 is TGTGCCACCAGTGCCCGGGACTACCGCGAGCAGTACTTC.

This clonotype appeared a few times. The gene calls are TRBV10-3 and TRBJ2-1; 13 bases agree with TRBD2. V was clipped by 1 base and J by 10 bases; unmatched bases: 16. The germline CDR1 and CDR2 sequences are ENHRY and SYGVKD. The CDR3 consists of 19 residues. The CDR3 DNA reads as TGTGCCATCAGTGAGTGGGCAACAGGTGGACTAGCGGGAGAGGAAGAGCAGTTCTTC. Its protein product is CAISEWATGGLAGEEEQFF.

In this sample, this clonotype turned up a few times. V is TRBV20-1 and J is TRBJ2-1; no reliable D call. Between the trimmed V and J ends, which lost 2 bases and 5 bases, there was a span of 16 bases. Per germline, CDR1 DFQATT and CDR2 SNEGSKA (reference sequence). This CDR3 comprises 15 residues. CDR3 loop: CSARYRPGPNNEQFF. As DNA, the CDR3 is TGCAGTGCTAGATACCGGCCGGGTCCTAACAATGAGCAGTTCTTC.

The DNA for the CDR3 is TGTGCCAGCAGTTACAAGAGGGACAGGGGGAGTGGACAGCCCCAGCATTTT. Protein: CASSYKRDRGSGQPQHF. The rearrangement uses TRBV6-2 or TRBV6-3 and TRBJ1-5; 11 bases align to TRBD1. Germline assignment: CDR1 MNHEY and CDR2 SVGEGT. V dropped 2 bases and J dropped 7; count of bases not matched to a gene: 10. The CDR3 runs 17 residues.

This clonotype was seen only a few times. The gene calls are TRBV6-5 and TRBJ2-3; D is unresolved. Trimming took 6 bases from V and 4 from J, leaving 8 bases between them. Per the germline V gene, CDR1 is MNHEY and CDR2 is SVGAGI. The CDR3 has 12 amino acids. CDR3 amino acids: CASRRASDTQYF. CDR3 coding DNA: TGTGCCAGCAGGCGCGCCTCAGATACGCAGTATTTT.

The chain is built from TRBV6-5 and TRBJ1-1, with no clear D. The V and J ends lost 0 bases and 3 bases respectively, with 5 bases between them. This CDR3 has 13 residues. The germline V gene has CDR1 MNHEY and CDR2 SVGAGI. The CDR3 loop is CASSYSLHTEAFF. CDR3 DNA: TGTGCCAGCAGTTACTCTCTGCACACTGAAGCTTTCTTT.

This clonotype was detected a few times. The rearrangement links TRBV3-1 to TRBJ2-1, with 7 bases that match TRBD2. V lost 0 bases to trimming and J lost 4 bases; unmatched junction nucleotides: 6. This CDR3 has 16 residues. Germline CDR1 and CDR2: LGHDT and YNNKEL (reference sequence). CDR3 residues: CASSQDSSGPYNEQFF. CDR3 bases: TGTGCCAGCAGCCAAGATTCTAGCGGCCCATACAATGAGCAGTTCTTC.